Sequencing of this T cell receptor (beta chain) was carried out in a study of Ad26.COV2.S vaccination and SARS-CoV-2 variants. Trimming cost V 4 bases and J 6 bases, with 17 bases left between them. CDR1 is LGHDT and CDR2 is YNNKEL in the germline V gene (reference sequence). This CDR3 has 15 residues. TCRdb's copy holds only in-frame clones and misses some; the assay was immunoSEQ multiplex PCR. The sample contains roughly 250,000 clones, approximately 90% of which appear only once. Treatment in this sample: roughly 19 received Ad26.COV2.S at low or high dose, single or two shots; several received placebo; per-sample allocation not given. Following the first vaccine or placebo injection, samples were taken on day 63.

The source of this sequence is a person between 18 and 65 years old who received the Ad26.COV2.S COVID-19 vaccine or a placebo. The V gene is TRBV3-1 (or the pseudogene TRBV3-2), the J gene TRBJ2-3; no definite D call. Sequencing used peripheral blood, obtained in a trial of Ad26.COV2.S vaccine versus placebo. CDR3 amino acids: CASSPTRSPLDTQYF. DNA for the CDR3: TGTGCCAGCAGCCCGACAAGGTCTCCCCTCGATACGCAGTATTTT.